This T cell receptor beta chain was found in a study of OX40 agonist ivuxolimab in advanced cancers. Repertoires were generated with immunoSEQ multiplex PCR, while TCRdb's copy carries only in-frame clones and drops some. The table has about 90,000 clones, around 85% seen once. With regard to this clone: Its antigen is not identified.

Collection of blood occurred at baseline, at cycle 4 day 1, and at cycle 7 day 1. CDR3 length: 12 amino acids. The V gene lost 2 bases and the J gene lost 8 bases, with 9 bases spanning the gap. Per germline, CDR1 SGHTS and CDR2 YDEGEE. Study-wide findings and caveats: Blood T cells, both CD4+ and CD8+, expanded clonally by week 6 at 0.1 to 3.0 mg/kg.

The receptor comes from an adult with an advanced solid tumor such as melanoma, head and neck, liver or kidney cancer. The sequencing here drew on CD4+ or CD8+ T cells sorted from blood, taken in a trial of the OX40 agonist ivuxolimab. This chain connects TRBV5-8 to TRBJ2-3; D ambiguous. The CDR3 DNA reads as TGTGCCAGCAGCTTTCCTCCCGGTACGCAGTATTTT. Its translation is CASSFPPGTQYF.